This section outlines one TCR beta chain sequence together with its context. This table comes from immunoSEQ multiplex PCR, and its TCRdb copy is limited to in-frame clones, with some not included. The sample consists of about 140,000 clones, around 81% of them appearing once. These data come from a study of blood T cell repertoires in COVID-19. Overall study: Sample material is recorded as cDNA or gDNA derived from T cells, B-cell-depleted T cells, or PBMCs.

V was shortened by 5 bases and J by 4 bases, with 4 bases between the two germline ends. The CDR3 runs 11 residues. From germline, CDR1 is SGHVS and CDR2 FQNEAQ. The origin of this receptor is a woman aged 55-75 years with active or convalescent COVID-19. What was sequenced was peripheral blood. This sequence joins TRBV7-8 and TRBJ2-3; no definite D call. The CDR3 here is CASSESDTQYF. The CDR3 DNA is TGTGCCAGCAGCGAGTCAGATACGCAGTATTTT.